The clone carrying this TCR beta chain was counted between two and nine times. The data belong to a study of cytomegalovirus exposure and HLA in healthy donors. The PCR made use of 60 Vbeta and 13 Jbeta primers. Assay used: immunoSEQ multiplex PCR; TCRdb lists only in-frame clones, some missing. Of some 150,000 clones in the sample, approximately 80% were seen once. Input material: PBMCs. The receptor was isolated from a boy younger than 10 in good health and CMV-seronegative.

CDR3 loop: CAWSVRRGRNTIYF. Written as DNA, the CDR3 is TGTGCCTGGAGTGTACGCAGGGGTAGAAACACCATATATTTT. The rearrangement links TRBV30 to TRBJ1-3, with a tentative D call TRBD1 (6 bases). There are 14 residues in the CDR3. Per germline, CDR1 GTSNPN and CDR2 SVGIG (reference sequence). Between the trimmed V and J ends, which lost 0 bases and 5 bases, there was a span of 11 bases.